This TCR beta chain was sequenced in a study of long-term antiretroviral therapy in people with HIV. Study-level information: The 2015 immediate-ART recommendation was preceded by the earliest samples by about a decade.

Clinicians in the United States treated all participants with HIV. The authors ran the immunoSEQ assay, v3.0, at survey level. Repertoires were generated with immunoSEQ multiplex PCR, while TCRdb's copy carries only in-frame clones and drops some. The data hold around 21,000 clones, with over 75% observed a single time. The CDR3 contains 13 residues. Looked up from germline, CDR1 is SGHAT and CDR2 is FQNNGV. V trimming: 3 bases; J trimming: 4 bases; junction bases outside the gene matches: 2. On this clone itself: No antigen is known for it.

Findings and limits, study-wide: Repertoires with HIV possessed tighter CDR3 length spans than those of controls.

The chain joins TRBV11-2 to TRBJ2-7; 8 bases are shared with TRBD2. Material: unsorted PBMCs, obtained 0.2 years before starting antiretroviral therapy. The source of this sequence is a man in his late teens or twenties with HIV. In DNA form, the CDR3 reads TGTGCCAGCAGCTTCATAGCGGGATACGAGCAGTACTTC. Translation gives CASSFIAGYEQYF.